Listed here are 28 T cell receptor beta chains from one sample, sequenced in a study of glioma-infiltrating T cells after dendritic cell vaccination. Some clones are missing from TCRdb's copy, which holds only in-frame ones; the method was immunoSEQ multiplex PCR. The sample holds about 50,000 clones; 85% to 90% are singletons and the top ten take about 8.1%. Stated time point: after dendritic cell vaccination, including at tumor progression/relapse. The sequences come from blood, collected after dendritic cell vaccination. These receptors were collected from a human donor with glioblastoma.

In its sample, this clone was seen a few times. The chain combines TRBV12-5 with TRBJ1-1; D unresolved. Germline-derived CDR1 and CDR2 are LGHNT and FRNRAP. Trimming stripped 3 bases from V and 1 base from J, with 6 bases between. The CDR3 is made up of 13 amino acids. The CDR3 reads CASGFPWNTEAFF. In nucleotides, the CDR3 is TGTGCTAGTGGTTTCCCCTGGAACACTGAAGCTTTCTTT.

The chain is built from TRBV11-2 and TRBJ2-2; 7 bases are shared with TRBD1. CDR1 and CDR2 from the germline V gene are SGHAT and FQNNGV. J gave up 4 bases and V 7 bases, and 9 bases lay outside the gene matches. CDR3 length: 15 amino acids. CDR3 in DNA: TGTGCCAGCACCGTGGGCACAGGGGTCACCGGGGAGCTGTTTTTT. It translates to CASTVGTGVTGELFF.

This clone was seen a handful of times. The J gene is TRBJ2-3, the V gene TRBV7-8, with D uncertain. The ends were cut back, 5 bases at V and 6 bases at J, with 9 bases in the middle. The germline V gene has CDR1 SGHVS and CDR2 FQNEAQ. The length of the CDR3 is 12 residues. The CDR3 loop is CASSRAIDTQYF. In DNA form, the CDR3 reads TGTGCCAGCAGCCGCGCGATTGATACGCAGTATTTT.

The chain employs TRBV19 and TRBJ2-1; TRBD2 matches 14 bases. Unmatched junction bases numbered 6, after V lost 5 bases and J lost 3 bases. Germline CDR1 LNHDA, CDR2 SQIVND (reference sequence). This CDR3 spans 17 amino acids. CDR3 in amino acids: CASSAGLAGGLYNEQFF. The CDR3 DNA follows: TGTGCCAGTAGTGCCGGACTAGCGGGGGGTCTCTACAATGAGCAGTTCTTC.

The rearrangement joins TRBV6-6 to TRBJ1-4, with D possibly TRBD1 on 5 matching bases. This CDR3 comprises 16 residues. Germline values: CDR1 MNHNY, CDR2 SVGAGI (reference sequence). V lost 2 bases to trimming and J lost 7 bases, with 17 bases between them. Here the CDR3 reads CASSYRAGREAEKLFF. The CDR3 nucleotides are TGTGCCAGCAGTTACCGGGCGGGCAGGGAGGCTGAAAAACTGTTTTTT.

In its sample, this clone was seen once. The chain employs TRBV6-1 and TRBJ2-7, with 8 bases that match TRBD1. The CDR3 is made up of 14 amino acids. Unmatched junction bases numbered 8, after V lost 6 bases and J lost 4 bases. Germline CDR1 reads MNHNS; CDR2 reads SASEGT. The DNA of the CDR3 is TGTGCCAGCAGCCTGGGACAGGTAGAATACGAGCAGTACTTC. This translates into CASSLGQVEYEQYF.

The rearrangement links TRBV18 to TRBJ2-3, with a weak D call TRBD2 (5 bases). Per the germline V gene, CDR1 is KGHSH and CDR2 is LQKENI. V lost 3 bases and J 4 bases, leaving 11 bases between the germline ends. The CDR3 is 14 residues long. CDR3 sequence (DNA): TGTGCCAGCTCACCCCGAGGAGGCGCAGATACGCAGTATTTT. This translates into CASSPRGGADTQYF.

The chain combines TRBV18 with TRBJ1-6; TRBD1 is a possible D gene (6 bases). This CDR3 has 15 residues. V gave up 6 bases and J gave up 0 bases, with 9 bases separating them. The germline CDR1 and CDR2 sequences are KGHSH and LQKENI. The CDR3 region is CASSLQGSYNSPLHF. The CDR3 coding sequence is TGTGCCAGCTCCCTACAGGGCTCCTATAATTCACCCCTCCACTTT.

The chain combines TRBV29-1 with TRBJ1-2, with a weak D call TRBD1 (6 bases). Trimming removed 6 bases at V and 3 bases at J, with 17 bases between. The CDR3 length is 14 residues. Germline assignment: CDR1 SQVTM and CDR2 ANQGSEA. CDR3 region: CSVPQGGLDYGYTF. The CDR3, as DNA: TGCAGCGTGCCACAGGGTGGATTGGACTATGGCTACACCTTC.

This rearrangement joins TRBV5-4 to TRBJ1-6; 9 bases align to TRBD1. After removal of 5 bases from V and 9 bases from J, the junction contained 6 bases not matched to a gene. The CDR3 sequence is 14 residues long. CDR1 is SGHNT, CDR2 YYREEE, per germline (reference sequence). CDR3 sequence reads: CASRKDRGGSPLHF. The CDR3 DNA reads TGTGCCAGCAGAAAGGACAGGGGAGGTTCACCCCTCCACTTT.

The chain employs TRBV13 and TRBJ1-6; possibly TRBD1 for D (6 bases). The germline V and J ends were trimmed by 0 bases and 9 bases, with 18 bases remaining between them. In germline, CDR1 is PRHDT, CDR2 FYEKMQ (reference sequence). The CDR3 length is 17 residues. The chain's CDR3 is CASSLGSGTGLGSPLHF. The DNA of the CDR3 is TGTGCCAGCAGCTTAGGCTCAGGTACAGGGCTGGGTTCACCCCTCCACTTT.

This clone was seen a few times. J is TRBJ2-5 and V is TRBV11-1; 13 bases are a match to TRBD2. CDR3 length equals 15 residues. From germline, CDR1 is SGHAT and CDR2 FQDESV (reference sequence). V lost 5 bases to trimming and J lost 1 base; unmatched junction nucleotides: 1. CDR3 protein: CASSRTSGGQETQYF. Here the CDR3 DNA reads TGTGCCAGCAGCAGGACTAGCGGGGGCCAAGAGACCCAGTACTTC.

The chain uses TRBV2 and TRBJ2-6, with a tentative D call TRBD1 (6 bases). This CDR3 spans 15 amino acids. Trimming removed 6 bases at V and 0 bases at J, with 9 bases between. Germline lookup yields CDR1 SNHLY and CDR2 FYNNEI. The CDR3: CASRQGSSGANVLTF. In DNA form, the CDR3 reads TGTGCCAGCAGACAGGGAAGCTCTGGGGCCAACGTCCTGACTTTC. Drawing the rest from reference TRBV2 and TRBJ2-6, the complete variable domain is EPEVTQTPSHQVTQMGQEVILRCVPISNHLYFYWYRQILGQKVEFLVSFYNNEISEKSEIFDDQFSVERPDGSNFTLKIRSTKLEDSAMYFCASRQGSSGANVLTFGAGSRLTVL.

CDR3 in DNA: TGTGCCTGGAATCCATCTAGGACAACTACTAACTATGGCTACACCTTC. Protein: CAWNPSRTTTNYGYTF. The chain uses TRBV30 and TRBJ1-2, with a tentative D call TRBD1 (5 bases). The CDR3 is made up of 16 amino acids. V was clipped by 4 bases and J by 0 bases, with 18 bases between them. Per the germline V gene, CDR1 is GTSNPN and CDR2 is SVGIG (reference sequence).

The genes are TRBV30 and TRBJ1-2; D unresolved. The V gene's germline CDR1 is GTSNPN and CDR2 SVGIG (reference sequence). CDR3 size: 16 residues. V was cut by 7 bases and J by 4 bases, with 25 bases left in between. CDR3 coding DNA: TGTGCCTCAAACCCGGTGGCAGGATTGGATTCCTATGGCTACACCTTC. It encodes CASNPVAGLDSYGYTF. The entire variable domain, with the rest obtained from reference TRBV30 and TRBJ1-2, is as follows: SQTIHQWPATLVQPVGSPLSLECTVEGTSNPNLYWYRQAAGRGLQLLFYSVGIGQISSEVPQNLSASRPQDRQFILSSKKLLLSDSGFYLCASNPVAGLDSYGYTFGSGTRLTVV.

This chain connects TRBV7-9 to TRBJ2-3, with D possibly being TRBD2 (6 bases). Germline V gene data show CDR1 as SEHNR and CDR2 as FQNEAQ (reference sequence). V was shortened by 3 bases and J by 6 bases, with 28 bases between the two germline ends. The CDR3 extends over 19 amino acids. The CDR3 loop reads CASSLAPGGARVGGDTQYF. CDR3 DNA: TGTGCCAGCAGCTTGGCCCCCGGGGGAGCGCGGGTCGGTGGTGATACGCAGTATTTT.

This clone was found once. The J gene is TRBJ1-2, the V gene TRBV28; 10 bases match TRBD1. The CDR3 runs to 14 residues. V was pared by 6 bases and J by 4 bases, with 5 bases of the junction left unmatched. CDR1 and CDR2 (germline): MDHEN, SYDVKM. The chain's CDR3 is CASRTGGSGYGYTF. In DNA form, the CDR3 reads TGTGCCAGCAGGACAGGGGGCTCTGGCTATGGCTACACCTTC.

The chain carries TRBV5-1 and TRBJ1-4, with 7 bases identical to TRBD1. Germline loops: CDR1 SGHRS, CDR2 YFSETQ. Trimming cost V 4 bases and J 3 bases; bases outside gene matches: 9. The CDR3 sequence is 16 residues long. The CDR3 reads CASSALPGQSNEKLFF. CDR3 nucleotide sequence: TGCGCCAGCAGCGCATTACCGGGACAGTCTAATGAAAAACTGTTTTTT.

The table lists this clone with a count of one. The chain links TRBV30 to TRBJ1-4; D gene uncertain. The CDR3 sequence is 15 residues long. V lost 1 base and J lost 6, with 15 bases in between. Germline CDR1 reads GTSNPN; CDR2 reads SVGIG (reference sequence). The CDR3 nucleotides are TGTGCCTGGAGTGGGAGGGTGGTCAATGATGAAAAACTGTTTTTT. It yields the protein CAWSGRVVNDEKLFF.

The chain uses TRBV2 and TRBJ2-7, with D possibly TRBD1 on 5 matching bases. Germline-derived CDR1 and CDR2 are SNHLY and FYNNEI. V dropped 6 bases and J dropped 2 bases, with 8 bases sitting between them. This CDR3 has 12 residues. CDR3 in amino acids: CASRTGTYEQYF. In DNA, the CDR3 is TGTGCCAGCAGAACAGGTACCTACGAGCAGTACTTC.

The chain combines TRBV30 with TRBJ1-3; TRBD1 matches 7 bases. Losses at the gene ends were 2 bases for V and 0 bases for J; bases not matched to a gene: 4. Germline values: CDR1 GTSNPN, CDR2 SVGIG (reference sequence). This CDR3 contains 15 residues. The CDR3 protein is CAWSLDRFSGNTIYF. The CDR3 nucleotides read TGTGCCTGGAGTTTGGACAGGTTCTCTGGAAACACCATATATTTT.

The V call is TRBV28, the J call TRBJ1-2, with 9 nucleotides matching TRBD1. The CDR3 has 14 residues. V gave up 11 bases and J gave up 6 bases; unmatched junction bases: 13. Germline V gene sequence: CDR1 MDHEN, CDR2 SYDVKM. The CDR3 reads CAGGPGTGFDGYTF. The CDR3 DNA follows: TGTGCCGGGGGTCCCGGGACAGGGTTCGATGGCTACACCTTC.

V gene TRBV19 combines with J gene TRBJ1-2, with 7 positions matching TRBD1. V was clipped by 1 base and J by 1 base; unmatched bases: 9. The CDR3 totals 17 residues. CDR1 is LNHDA, CDR2 SQIVND, per germline (reference sequence). The CDR3 reads CASSIGGTESFNYGYTF. For the CDR3, the DNA is TGTGCCAGTAGTATAGGAGGGACAGAGTCATTTAACTATGGCTACACCTTC.

The chain employs TRBV30 and TRBJ2-7, with a weak D call TRBD2 (5 bases). In germline, CDR1 is GTSNPN, CDR2 SVGIG (reference sequence). The CDR3 consists of 14 residues. Deletions cut 4 bases from V and 6 bases from J, with 19 bases between. The CDR3 loop reads CAWMALGSSGEQYF. The CDR3 nucleotides are TGTGCCTGGATGGCGTTGGGGAGTTCGGGCGAGCAGTACTTC.

The chain recombines TRBV5-6 with TRBJ1-2; 7 bases are shared with TRBD1. The CDR3 loop spans 17 amino acids. The V gene's germline CDR1 is SGHDT and CDR2 YYEEEE. J lost 4 bases, V lost 0 bases, and 12 bases had no gene match. CDR3 amino acids: CASSLGRRGREGYGYTF. The CDR3 DNA follows: TGTGCCAGCAGCTTGGGCCGTAGGGGGCGCGAGGGCTATGGCTACACCTTC.

The chain combines TRBV28 with TRBJ2-7, with 9 bases aligning to TRBD1. V shed 6 bases and J 3 bases; nucleotides not matched to a gene: 9. Germline loops: CDR1 MDHEN, CDR2 SYDVKM. The CDR3 totals 15 residues. CDR3 DNA sequence: TGTGCCAGCAGCGATGGTGGGACAGGGATCTACGAGCAGTACTTC. Residues: CASSDGGTGIYEQYF.

The chain recombines TRBV10-3 with TRBJ1-1; no clear D gene. Germline V gives CDR1 ENHRY, CDR2 SYGVKD. The CDR3 extends over 13 amino acids. Trimming cost V 3 bases and J 0 bases, with 5 bases left between them. This chain's CDR3 is CAISETVNTEAFF. CDR3 bases: TGTGCCATCAGTGAAACAGTGAACACTGAAGCTTTCTTT.

V usage is TRBV7-6 and J usage is TRBJ2-2; 11 positions match TRBD2. Unmatched junction bases numbered 6, after V lost 5 bases and J lost 4 bases. Germline CDR1 and CDR2: SGHVS and FNYEAQ. CDR3 length: 16 amino acids. Written as DNA, the CDR3 is TGTGCCAGCAGCCCCCCCGGACTAGCGGGCACCGGGGAGCTGTTTTTT. This encodes CASSPPGLAGTGELFF. Full variable domain (missing parts from reference TRBV7-6 and TRBJ2-2): GAGVSQSPRYKVTKRGQDVALRCDPISGHVSLYWYRQALGQGPEFLTYFNYEAQQDKSGLPNDRFSAERPEGSISTLTIQRTEQRDSAMYRCASSPPGLAGTGELFFGEGSRLTVL.